The rows below give T cell receptor beta chains drawn from one sample of a study of shared clonotypes between healthy human individuals. Clones were read by immunoSEQ multiplex PCR, and TCRdb kept only the in-frame ones, dropping some. The table lists about 2 million clones, about 95% of them singletons. Sequenced material: naive CD8+ T cells sorted from blood. The origin of the receptors is a man between 18 and 29 years old in good health. Each CDR3 is given with its conserved first and last residue. The D gene is left open where the match is weak. Clone size is stated in some rows and not others, as once, few, many or a class when expanded.

d_gene	len	j_gene	abundance	v_gene	CDR3aa	CDR3nt
.	17	TRBJ1-4	.	TRBV14	CASLGRQEEGRYEKLFF	TGTGCCAGCCTCGGAAGACAGGAAGAGGGACGATACGAAAAACTGTTTTTT
TRBD1	14	TRBJ1-5	.	TRBV7-8	CASSLGQGDQPQHF	TGTGCCAGCAGCTTAGGACAGGGGGATCAGCCCCAGCATTTT
TRBD1	16	TRBJ2-1	.	TRBV11-2	CASSLAAGQAYNEQFF	TGTGCCAGCAGCTTAGCGGCGGGACAGGCATACAATGAGCAGTTCTTC
.	13	TRBJ2-7	.	TRBV2	CASSEDSPYEQYF	TGTGCCAGCAGTGAAGACTCGCCCTACGAGCAGTACTTC
.	15	TRBJ2-7	.	TRBV9	CASSVAAAISYEQYF	TGTGCCAGCAGCGTAGCGGCGGCTATCTCCTACGAGCAGTACTTC
TRBD1	15	TRBJ2-5	.	TRBV19	CASSVRDSLGETQYF	TGTGCCAGTAGTGTCCGGGACAGCCTGGGGGAGACCCAGTACTTC
.	13	TRBJ2-1	once	TRBV5-6	CASSLGSGDEQFF	TGTGCCAGCAGCTTGGGGTCTGGCGATGAGCAGTTCTTC
.	17	TRBJ2-3	.	TRBV9	CASSVGGGAGGTDTQYF	TGTGCCAGCAGCGTAGGTGGGGGGGCCGGAGGCACAGATACGCAGTATTTT
.	14	TRBJ2-5	.	TRBV5-8	CASSLEGGLWAQYF	TGTGCCAGCAGCTTGGAAGGGGGTCTGTGGGCCCAGTACTTC
.	13	TRBJ2-7	.	TRBV29-1	CSVLGGWGYEQYF	TGCAGCGTTCTCGGTGGTTGGGGTTACGAGCAGTACTTC
TRBD1	13	TRBJ2-7	once	TRBV2	CASLDRGTYEQYF	TGTGCCAGCCTCGACAGGGGGACTTACGAGCAGTACTTC
TRBD2	16	TRBJ2-5	few	TRBV5-4	CASSPGLAGGQETQYF	TGTGCCAGCAGCCCTGGACTAGCGGGGGGCCAAGAGACCCAGTACTTC
TRBD1	14	TRBJ2-7	.	TRBV30	CAWSIGTGYYEQYF	TGTGCCTGGAGTATCGGGACAGGGTACTACGAGCAGTACTTC
.	18	TRBJ1-1	.	TRBV29-1	CSVEDWGEGGKANTEAFF	TGCAGCGTTGAAGATTGGGGAGAAGGGGGAAAGGCGAACACTGAAGCTTTCTTT
.	11	TRBJ1-1	.	TRBV16	CASSQGGGAFF	TGTGCCAGCAGCCAAGGGGGGGGAGCTTTCTTT
TRBD2	18	TRBJ2-2	.	TRBV7-9	CASSLATSGEKITGELFF	TGTGCCAGCAGCTTAGCGACTAGCGGGGAGAAAATCACCGGGGAGCTGTTTTTT
.	13	TRBJ2-3	.	TRBV6-5	CASSYQYTDTQYF	TGTGCCAGCAGTTATCAGTACACAGATACGCAGTATTTT
TRBD2	17	TRBJ2-7	.	TRBV7-2	CASSLAAAGGTAYEQYF	TGTGCCAGCAGCTTGGCGGCCGCGGGGGGGACCGCCTACGAGCAGTACTTC
.	14	TRBJ2-5	once	TRBV5-1	CASSLAVGPETQYF	TGCGCCAGCAGCTTGGCCGTAGGGCCAGAGACCCAGTACTTC
TRBD1	14	TRBJ1-5	.	TRBV2	CASSEGQGHQPQHF	TGTGCCAGCAGTGAGGGACAGGGGCATCAGCCCCAGCATTTT
TRBD1	14	TRBJ1-2	.	TRBV5-4	CASSPGQTRYGYTF	TGTGCCAGCAGCCCGGGACAGACCCGCTATGGCTACACCTTC
TRBD2	16	TRBJ2-5	.	TRBV9	CASSLGSSGSQETQYF	TGTGCCAGCAGCCTAGGGAGTAGCGGGAGTCAAGAGACCCAGTACTTC
.	15	TRBJ2-7	.	TRBV4-3	CASSQDRGASYEQYF	TGCGCCAGCAGCCAAGATCGGGGGGCGTCCTACGAGCAGTACTTC
.	15	TRBJ2-7	.	TRBV28	CASSFGYLSSYEQYF	TGTGCCAGCAGTTTTGGTTACCTAAGCTCCTACGAGCAGTACTTC
TRBD1	16	TRBJ2-5	.	TRBV5-8	CASSLASGTGLETQYF	TGTGCCAGCAGCTTGGCCTCCGGGACAGGCCTAGAGACCCAGTACTTC
.	16	TRBJ2-7	.	TRBV7-9	CASSLAAGGTAHEQYF	TGTGCCAGCAGCTTAGCCGCCGGCGGGACCGCCCACGAGCAGTACTTC
.	16	TRBJ2-1	.	TRBV4-1	CASSQAGIYSYNEQFF	TGCGCCAGCAGCCAAGCTGGGATCTACTCCTACAATGAGCAGTTCTTC
TRBD1	17	TRBJ1-2	.	TRBV2	CASSVPRTGAAGYGYTF	TGTGCCAGCAGTGTACCCAGGACAGGGGCGGCTGGCTATGGCTACACCTTC
TRBD1	18	TRBJ1-6	.	TRBV27	CASSFRGWDRPYNSPLHF	TGTGCCAGCAGTTTTAGGGGGTGGGACAGACCTTATAATTCACCCCTCCACTTT
TRBD2	14	TRBJ2-7	.	TRBV28	CASTLTSSTYEQYF	TGTGCCAGCACCCTGACTAGCAGTACCTACGAGCAGTACTTC
.	18	TRBJ1-2	.	TRBV21-1	CASSKKADRAIVIYGYTF	TGTGCCAGCAGCAAAAAGGCGGACAGGGCTATCGTGATCTATGGCTACACCTTC
TRBD2	11	TRBJ2-7	.	TRBV10-2	CASTPGGEQYF	TGCGCCAGCACCCCGGGGGGGGAGCAGTACTTC
.	15	TRBJ2-7	.	TRBV7-6	CASSNRQEGVPEQYF	TGTGCCAGCAGCAACCGACAGGAGGGGGTCCCCGAGCAGTACTTC
TRBD1	18	TRBJ1-4	.	TRBV7-9	CASSLPFAGQGPNEKLFF	TGTGCCAGCAGCTTACCCTTTGCGGGACAGGGCCCTAATGAAAAACTGTTTTTT
.	14	TRBJ2-7	.	TRBV2	CASLPGGGTYEQYF	TGTGCCAGTCTTCCAGGTGGGGGCACCTACGAGCAGTACTTC
TRBD1	15	TRBJ2-1	once	TRBV5-1	CASSVDRGGSGEQFF	TGCGCCAGCAGCGTAGACAGGGGTGGGTCAGGTGAGCAGTTCTTC
TRBD2	15	TRBJ2-3	.	TRBV28	CASSLKAGGIDTQYF	TGTGCCAGCAGTTTAAAAGCGGGGGGGATAGATACGCAGTATTTT
TRBD2	13	TRBJ2-1	.	TRBV6-6	CARSSGSFNEQFF	TGTGCCAGGTCGAGCGGGAGTTTCAATGAGCAGTTCTTC
TRBD2	15	TRBJ2-3	.	TRBV12-5	CASGLGGLGGDTQYF	TGTGCTAGTGGTTTGGGGGGACTAGGTGGGGATACGCAGTATTTT
TRBD1	12	TRBJ2-7	.	TRBV2	CASRTGTGVLYF	TGTGCCAGCAGGACCGGGACAGGGGTTCTGTACTTC
.	18	TRBJ1-4	.	TRBV6-1	CASSEIPPDEDANEKLFF	TGTGCCAGCAGTGAAATCCCGCCCGACGAGGACGCTAATGAAAAACTGTTTTTT
.	15	TRBJ2-7	once	TRBV7-2	CASSLEDLVSYEQYF	TGTGCCAGCAGCTTAGAGGACCTAGTCTCCTACGAGCAGTACTTC
.	15	TRBJ1-4	.	TRBV30	CAWSLTGGGGEKLFF	TGTGCCTGGAGTCTTACTGGCGGGGGTGGCGAAAAACTGTTTTTT
.	18	TRBJ2-4	.	TRBV6-1	CASSASTSFFEAKNIQYF	TGTGCCAGCAGTGCGAGTACATCCTTCTTTGAGGCCAAAAACATTCAGTACTTC
.	14	TRBJ1-2	.	TRBV14	CASSQDMGYYGYTF	TGTGCCAGCAGCCAAGATATGGGATACTATGGCTACACCTTC
.	15	TRBJ2-2	.	TRBV10-1	CASSEGPTDTGELFF	TGCGCCAGCAGTGAGGGACCTACAGACACCGGGGAGCTGTTTTTT
.	15	TRBJ2-3	.	TRBV7-2	CASSTIAIDTDTQYF	TGTGCCAGCAGCACCATAGCGATCGACACAGATACGCAGTATTTT
.	14	TRBJ2-3	.	TRBV7-9	CASSSTGSTDTQYF	TGTGCCAGCAGCTCAACCGGGTCCACAGATACGCAGTATTTT
TRBD2	17	TRBJ2-5	.	TRBV25-1	CASSDWTSGGTGETQYF	TGTGCCAGCAGTGATTGGACTAGCGGGGGGACGGGAGAGACCCAGTACTTC
.	13	TRBJ2-7	once	TRBV10-3	CAIMAGTSYEQYF	TGTGCCATCATGGCAGGGACCTCCTACGAGCAGTACTTC
.	15	TRBJ2-4	once	TRBV10-3	CAISESMGAKNIQYF	TGTGCCATCAGTGAGTCGATGGGTGCCAAAAACATTCAGTACTTC
.	17	TRBJ1-1	.	TRBV11-2	CASSLTFGGIGNTEAFF	TGTGCCAGCAGCTTAACCTTCGGGGGGATAGGGAACACTGAAGCTTTCTTT
.	14	TRBJ2-7	.	TRBV2	CASSEGWDIYEQYF	TGTGCCAGCAGTGAAGGGTGGGACATCTACGAGCAGTACTTC
.	15	TRBJ2-1	.	TRBV19	CASSTGQFKSYEQFF	TGTGCCAGTAGTACCGGGCAATTTAAGAGCTATGAGCAGTTCTTC